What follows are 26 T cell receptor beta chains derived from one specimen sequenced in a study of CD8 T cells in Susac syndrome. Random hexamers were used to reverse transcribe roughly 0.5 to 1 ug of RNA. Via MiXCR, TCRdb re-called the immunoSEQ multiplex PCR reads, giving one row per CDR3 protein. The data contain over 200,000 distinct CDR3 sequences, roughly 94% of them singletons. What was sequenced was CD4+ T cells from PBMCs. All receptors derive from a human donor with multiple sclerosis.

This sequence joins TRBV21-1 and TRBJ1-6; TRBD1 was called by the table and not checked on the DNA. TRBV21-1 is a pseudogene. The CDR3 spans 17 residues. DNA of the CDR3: TGTGCCAGCAGCAACCCCCTCCGGACAATTCCCAATTCACCCCTCCACTTT. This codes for CASSNPLRTIPNSPLHF.

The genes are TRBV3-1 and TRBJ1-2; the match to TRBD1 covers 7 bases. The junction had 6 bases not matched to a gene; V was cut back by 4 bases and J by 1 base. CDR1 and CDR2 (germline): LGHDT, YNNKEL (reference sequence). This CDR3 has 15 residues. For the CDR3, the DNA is TGTGCCAGCAGCCTAGGGACAGTTATTAACTATGGCTACACCTTC. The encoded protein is CASSLGTVINYGYTF. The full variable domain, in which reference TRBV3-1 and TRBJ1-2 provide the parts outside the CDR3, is DTAVSQTPKYLVTQMGNDKSIKCEQNLGHDTMYWYKQDSKKFLKIMFSYNNKELIINETVPNRFSPKSPDKAHLNLHINSLELGDSAVYFCASSLGTVINYGYTFGSGTRLTVV.

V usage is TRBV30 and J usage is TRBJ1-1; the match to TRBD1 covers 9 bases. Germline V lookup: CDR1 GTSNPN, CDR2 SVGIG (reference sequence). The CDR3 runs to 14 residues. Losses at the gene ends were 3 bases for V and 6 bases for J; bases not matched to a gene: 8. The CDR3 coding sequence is TGTGCCTGGAGGGGGGACAGGGAGCGATCTGAAGCTTTCTTT. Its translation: CAWRGDRERSEAFF.

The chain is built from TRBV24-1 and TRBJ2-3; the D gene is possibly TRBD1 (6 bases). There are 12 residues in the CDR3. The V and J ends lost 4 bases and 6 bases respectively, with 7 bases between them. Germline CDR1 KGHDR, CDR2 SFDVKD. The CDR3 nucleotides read TGTGCCACCAGTGAAAGGGGGGATACGCAGTATTTT. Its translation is CATSERGDTQYF.

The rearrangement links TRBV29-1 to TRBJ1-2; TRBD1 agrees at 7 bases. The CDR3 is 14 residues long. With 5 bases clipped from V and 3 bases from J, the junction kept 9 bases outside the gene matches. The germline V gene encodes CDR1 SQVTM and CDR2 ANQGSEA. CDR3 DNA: TGCAGCGTTTCCACGACAGGGAAAGACTATGGCTACACCTTC. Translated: CSVSTTGKDYGYTF.

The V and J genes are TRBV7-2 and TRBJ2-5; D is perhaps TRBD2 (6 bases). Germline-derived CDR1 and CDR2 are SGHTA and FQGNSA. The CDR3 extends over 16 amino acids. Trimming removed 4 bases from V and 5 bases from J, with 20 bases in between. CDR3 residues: CASSYEVGGSGETQYF. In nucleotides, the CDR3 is TGTGCCAGCAGCTATGAGGTCGGGGGATCAGGGGAGACCCAGTACTTC.

Here the CDR3 reads CAWSPDREGEAFF. DNA of the CDR3: TGTGCCTGGAGTCCGGACAGGGAGGGTGAAGCTTTCTTT. The V gene is TRBV30, the J gene TRBJ1-1; 8 nucleotides match TRBD1. Germline assignment: CDR1 GTSNPN and CDR2 SVGIG (reference sequence). This CDR3 spans 13 amino acids. J lost 7 bases, V lost 2 bases, and 6 bases had no gene match.

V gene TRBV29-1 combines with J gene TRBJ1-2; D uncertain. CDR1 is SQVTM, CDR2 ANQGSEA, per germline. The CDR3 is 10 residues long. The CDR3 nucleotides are TGCACTGGAGGAGAGGATGGCTACACCTTC. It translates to CTGGEDGYTF.

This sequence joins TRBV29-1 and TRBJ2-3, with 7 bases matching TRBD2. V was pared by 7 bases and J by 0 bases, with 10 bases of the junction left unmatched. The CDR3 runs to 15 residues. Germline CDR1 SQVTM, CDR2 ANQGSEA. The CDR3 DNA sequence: TGCAGCGCGTACGGGGGTAGCGGGAGCACAGATACGCAGTATTTT. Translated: CSAYGGSGSTDTQYF.

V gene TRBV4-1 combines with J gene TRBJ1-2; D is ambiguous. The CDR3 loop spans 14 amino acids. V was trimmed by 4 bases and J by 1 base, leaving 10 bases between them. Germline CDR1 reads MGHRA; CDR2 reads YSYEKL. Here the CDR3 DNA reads TGCGCCAGCAGCCCCCAGCGAGATAACTATGGCTACACCTTC. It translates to CASSPQRDNYGYTF.

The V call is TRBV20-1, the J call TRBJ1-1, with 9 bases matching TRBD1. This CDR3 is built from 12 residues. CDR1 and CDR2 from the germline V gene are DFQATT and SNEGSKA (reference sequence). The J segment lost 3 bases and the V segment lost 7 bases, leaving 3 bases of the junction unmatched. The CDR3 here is CSGGQGDTEAFF. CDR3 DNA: TGCAGTGGGGGACAGGGCGACACTGAAGCTTTCTTT.

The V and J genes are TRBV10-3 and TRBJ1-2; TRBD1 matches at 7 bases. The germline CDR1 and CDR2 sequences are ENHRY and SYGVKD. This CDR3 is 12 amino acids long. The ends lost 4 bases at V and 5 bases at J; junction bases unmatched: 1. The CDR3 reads CAISGTGYGYTF. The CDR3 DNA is TGTGCCATCAGTGGGACAGGATATGGCTACACCTTC.

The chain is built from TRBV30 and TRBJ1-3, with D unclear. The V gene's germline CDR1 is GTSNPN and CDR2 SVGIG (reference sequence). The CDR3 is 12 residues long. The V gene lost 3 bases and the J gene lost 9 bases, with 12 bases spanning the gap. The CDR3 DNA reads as TGTGCCTGGAGCTCCACAGCGTCCACCATATATTTT. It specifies CAWSSTASTIYF.

CDR3 in amino acids: CAWSHGENPQETQYF. The CDR3 DNA is TGTGCCTGGAGTCACGGGGAAAATCCTCAAGAGACCCAGTACTTC. This sequence joins TRBV30 and TRBJ2-5, with a tentative D call TRBD2 (5 bases). CDR1 is GTSNPN, CDR2 SVGIG, per germline (reference sequence). V was clipped by 2 bases and J by 2 bases, with 15 bases between them. This CDR3 is built from 15 residues.

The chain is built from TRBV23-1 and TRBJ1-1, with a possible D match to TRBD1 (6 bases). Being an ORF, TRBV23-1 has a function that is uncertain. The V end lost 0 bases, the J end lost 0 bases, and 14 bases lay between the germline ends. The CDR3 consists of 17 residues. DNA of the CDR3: TGCGCCAGCAGTCAATCAAAGGGGGAACTTTTGAACACTGAAGCTTTCTTT. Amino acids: CASSQSKGELLNTEAFF.

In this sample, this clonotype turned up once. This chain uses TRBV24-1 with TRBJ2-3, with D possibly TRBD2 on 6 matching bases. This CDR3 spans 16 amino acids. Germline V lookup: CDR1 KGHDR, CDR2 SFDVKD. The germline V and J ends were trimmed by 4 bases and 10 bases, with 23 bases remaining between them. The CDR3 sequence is CATSEPDYQHPPSQYF. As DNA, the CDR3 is TGTGCCACCAGTGAACCGGACTACCAGCATCCTCCCTCGCAGTATTTT.

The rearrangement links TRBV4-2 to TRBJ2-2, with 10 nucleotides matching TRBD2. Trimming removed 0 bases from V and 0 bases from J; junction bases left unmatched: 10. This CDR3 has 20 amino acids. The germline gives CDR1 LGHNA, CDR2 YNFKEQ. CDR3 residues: CASSQDRASGGLANTGELFF. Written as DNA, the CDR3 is TGTGCCAGCAGCCAAGATCGGGCTAGCGGGGGCCTAGCGAACACCGGGGAGCTGTTTTTT.

In DNA, the CDR3 is TGTGCCAGAGCCACTGGATACAATGAGCAGTTCTTC. Protein product: CARATGYNEQFF. The chain employs TRBV12-3 or TRBV12-4 and TRBJ2-1; D is uncertain. V lost 9 bases and J 4 bases, leaving 10 bases between the germline ends. The CDR3 has 12 amino acids.

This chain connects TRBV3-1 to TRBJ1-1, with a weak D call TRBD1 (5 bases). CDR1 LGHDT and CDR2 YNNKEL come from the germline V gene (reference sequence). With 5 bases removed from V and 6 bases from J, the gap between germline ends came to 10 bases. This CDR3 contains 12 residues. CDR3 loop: CASSGAASEAFF. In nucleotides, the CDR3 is TGTGCCAGCAGCGGGGCCGCCTCTGAAGCTTTCTTT.

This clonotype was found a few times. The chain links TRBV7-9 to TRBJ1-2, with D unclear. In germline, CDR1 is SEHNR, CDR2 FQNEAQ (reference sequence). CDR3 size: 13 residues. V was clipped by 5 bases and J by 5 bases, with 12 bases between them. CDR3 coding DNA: TGTGCCAGCAGCCCGAAGGGCGATTATGGCTACACCTTC. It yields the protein CASSPKGDYGYTF.

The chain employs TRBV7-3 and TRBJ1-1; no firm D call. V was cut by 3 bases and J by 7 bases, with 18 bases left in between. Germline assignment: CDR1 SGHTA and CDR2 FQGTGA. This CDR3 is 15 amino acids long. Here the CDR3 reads CASSFHRLERSEAFF. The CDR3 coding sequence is TGTGCCAGCAGCTTTCACCGGCTCGAGCGGAGTGAAGCTTTCTTT.

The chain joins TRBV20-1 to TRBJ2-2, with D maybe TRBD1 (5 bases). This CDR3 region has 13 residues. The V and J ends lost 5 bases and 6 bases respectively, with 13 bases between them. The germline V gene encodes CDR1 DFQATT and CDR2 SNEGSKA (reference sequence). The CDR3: CSAFLTEAGELFF. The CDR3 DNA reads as TGCAGTGCTTTCCTGACAGAGGCCGGGGAGCTGTTTTTT.

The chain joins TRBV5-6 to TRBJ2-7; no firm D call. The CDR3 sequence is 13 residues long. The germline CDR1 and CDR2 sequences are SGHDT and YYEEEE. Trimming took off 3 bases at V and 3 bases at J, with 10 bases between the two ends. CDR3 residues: CASSCLNHYEQYV. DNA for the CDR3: TGTGCCAGCAGCTGCCTAAATCACTACGAGCAGTACGTC.

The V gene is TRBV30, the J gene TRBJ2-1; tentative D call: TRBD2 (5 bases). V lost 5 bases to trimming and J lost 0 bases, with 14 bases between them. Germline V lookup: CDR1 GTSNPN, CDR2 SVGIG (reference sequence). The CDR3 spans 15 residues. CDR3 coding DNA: TGTGCCTGGGCCCTGTGGAGGAGCTCCTACAATGAGCAGTTCTTC. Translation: CAWALWRSSYNEQFF.

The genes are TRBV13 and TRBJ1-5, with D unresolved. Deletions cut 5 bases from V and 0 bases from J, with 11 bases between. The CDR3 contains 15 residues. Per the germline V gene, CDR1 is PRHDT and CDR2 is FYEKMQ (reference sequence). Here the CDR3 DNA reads TGTGCCAGCAGCCTCGGGATTTATAGCAATCAGCCCCAGCATTTT. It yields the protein CASSLGIYSNQPQHF.

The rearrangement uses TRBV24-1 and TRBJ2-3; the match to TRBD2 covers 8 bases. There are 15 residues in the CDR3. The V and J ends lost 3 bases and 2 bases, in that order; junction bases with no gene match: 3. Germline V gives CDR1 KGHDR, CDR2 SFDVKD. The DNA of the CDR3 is TGTGCCACCAGTGATCGCGGGGGGCCCACAGATACGCAGTATTTT. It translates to CATSDRGGPTDTQYF.